Listed below are T cell receptor beta chains from one sample, sequenced in a study of cytomegalovirus exposure and HLA in healthy donors. Assay used: immunoSEQ multiplex PCR; TCRdb lists only in-frame clones, some missing. This table has 100,000 to 150,000 clones, 85% to 90% appearing once. Sequencing was carried out using PBMCs. Receptors originate from a man aged 25 to 45 in good health and CMV-seronegative. Both conserved end residues are part of each CDR3. Fields, in order: clone size, D gene, J gene, V gene, CDR3 protein, CDR3 DNA. The D gene is left open where the match is weak. Size is omitted from some rows. Given values are once, few, many or a class for expanded clones.

size: -
D: TRBD2
J: TRBJ2-7
V: TRBV2
CDR3: CASSETSGIPYEQYF
DNA: TGTGCCAGCAGTGAGACTAGCGGGATCCCCTACGAGCAGTACTTC

size: -
D: TRBD2
J: TRBJ2-7
V: TRBV10-1
CDR3: CASSAGGASTYEQYF
DNA: TGCGCCAGCAGTGCCGGGGGGGCCTCGACCTACGAGCAGTACTTC

size: -
D: TRBD1
J: TRBJ1-1
V: TRBV29-1
CDR3: CSANRDRNTEAFF
DNA: TGCAGCGCTAATAGGGACAGGAACACTGAAGCTTTCTTT

size: -
D: -
J: TRBJ2-2
V: TRBV28
CDR3: CASTQLANTGELFF
DNA: TGTGCCAGCACCCAACTCGCGAACACCGGGGAGCTGTTTTTT

size: -
D: -
J: TRBJ1-1
V: TRBV18
CDR3: CASSPSDSWNTEAFF
DNA: TGTGCCAGCTCACCAAGCGACAGTTGGAACACTGAAGCTTTCTTT

size: -
D: TRBD2
J: TRBJ2-1
V: TRBV7-9
CDR3: CASSSLAGGAYNEQFF
DNA: TGTGCCAGCAGCTCGCTAGCGGGAGGGGCCTACAATGAGCAGTTCTTC

size: -
D: -
J: TRBJ2-7
V: TRBV7-9
CDR3: CASSYRDTYEQYF
DNA: TGTGCCAGCAGCTACCGGGACACCTACGAGCAGTACTTC

size: -
D: -
J: TRBJ2-1
V: TRBV9
CDR3: CASSPRGSSYNEQFF
DNA: TGTGCCAGCAGCCCGCGGGGTAGCTCCTACAATGAGCAGTTCTTC

size: -
D: TRBD2
J: TRBJ2-7
V: TRBV6-5
CDR3: CASRAEGLAGEQYF
DNA: TGTGCCAGCAGGGCTGAAGGCCTAGCGGGAGAGCAGTACTTC

size: few
D: -
J: TRBJ2-5
V: TRBV5-6
CDR3: CASSLVYRPGETQYF
DNA: TGTGCCAGCAGCTTGGTTTATCGTCCAGGGGAGACCCAGTACTTC

size: -
D: -
J: TRBJ1-1
V: TRBV9
CDR3: CASSVARRRTSRNTEAFF
DNA: TGTGCCAGCAGCGTAGCTCGGCGGCGGACATCTCGGAACACTGAAGCTTTCTTT

size: -
D: -
J: TRBJ1-2
V: TRBV4-3
CDR3: CASSQVWGGDNNYGYTF
DNA: TGCGCCAGCAGCCAAGTGTGGGGTGGGGACAATAACTATGGCTACACCTTC

size: -
D: TRBD1
J: TRBJ1-1
V: TRBV7-9
CDR3: CASSSSPGQGNTEAFF
DNA: TGTGCCAGCAGCTCCTCCCCCGGACAGGGGAACACTGAAGCTTTCTTT

size: -
D: -
J: TRBJ2-3
V: TRBV5-1
CDR3: CASSPGSFTDTQYF
DNA: TGCGCCAGCAGCCCAGGGTCCTTCACAGATACGCAGTATTTT

size: once
D: TRBD2
J: TRBJ2-7
V: TRBV5-4
CDR3: CASSGPLIAGRSEQYF
DNA: TGTGCCAGCAGCGGTCCCCTTATAGCGGGACGATCCGAGCAGTACTTC

size: -
D: TRBD1
J: TRBJ1-6
V: TRBV19
CDR3: CASSIERRTGNNSPLHF
DNA: TGTGCCAGTAGTATAGAGCGACGGACAGGCAATAATTCACCCCTCCACTTT

size: -
D: -
J: TRBJ2-7
V: TRBV10-2
CDR3: CASSEGAGFGYEQYF
DNA: TGCGCCAGCAGTGAAGGGGCGGGGTTCGGTTACGAGCAGTACTTC

size: -
D: -
J: TRBJ2-1
V: TRBV4-1
CDR3: CASSQDTGYNEQFF
DNA: TGCGCCAGCAGCCAAGATACGGGTTACAATGAGCAGTTCTTC

size: -
D: TRBD1
J: TRBJ2-7
V: TRBV6-5
CDR3: CASSQGASSYEQYF
DNA: TGTGCCAGCAGTCAGGGGGCGAGCTCCTACGAGCAGTACTTC

size: -
D: -
J: TRBJ2-5
V: TRBV21-1
CDR3: CASSKAIQGGETQYF
DNA: TGTGCCAGCAGCAAAGCTATCCAGGGGGGAGAGACCCAGTACTTC

size: -
D: TRBD1
J: TRBJ2-3
V: TRBV6-1
CDR3: CASSRQGYTDTQYF
DNA: TGTGCCAGCAGCCGACAGGGATACACAGATACGCAGTATTTT

size: -
D: TRBD2
J: TRBJ2-1
V: TRBV6-4
CDR3: CASSDSAGGVNEQFF
DNA: TGTGCCAGCAGTGACTCTGCGGGAGGAGTGAATGAGCAGTTCTTC

size: -
D: -
J: TRBJ2-3
V: TRBV7-9
CDR3: CATRRVTDTQYF
DNA: TGTGCCACCCGGAGGGTAACAGATACGCAGTATTTT

size: -
D: TRBD2
J: TRBJ2-3
V: TRBV9
CDR3: CATAQSGRAADTQYF
DNA: TGTGCCACCGCCCAAAGCGGGAGGGCCGCAGATACGCAGTATTTT

size: -
D: -
J: TRBJ1-2
V: TRBV2
CDR3: CASSTYYGYTF
DNA: TGTGCCAGCTCTACGTACTATGGCTACACCTTC

size: -
D: -
J: TRBJ1-1
V: TRBV7-6
CDR3: CASSLVGGGGAMNTEAFF
DNA: TGTGCCAGCAGCTTAGTCGGTGGCGGGGGCGCCATGAACACTGAAGCTTTCTTT

size: -
D: -
J: TRBJ1-1
V: TRBV7-2
CDR3: CASRRTTGSKLGTEAFF
DNA: TGTGCCAGCAGACGAACAACCGGGTCCAAATTGGGCACTGAAGCTTTCTTT

size: -
D: TRBD2
J: TRBJ2-7
V: TRBV6-5
CDR3: CASSYHRLAGVGEQYF
DNA: TGTGCCAGCAGTTACCACCGACTAGCGGGAGTAGGAGAGCAGTACTTC

size: -
D: TRBD2
J: TRBJ2-1
V: TRBV11-2
CDR3: CASRLTTSGSLDEQFF
DNA: TGTGCCAGCAGGCTGACTACTAGCGGGAGTTTGGATGAGCAGTTCTTC

size: -
D: -
J: TRBJ1-3
V: TRBV25-1
CDR3: CASSSFGADTIYF
DNA: TGTGCCAGCAGTTCCTTTGGGGCAGACACCATATATTTT